These T cell receptor beta chains were read from a single sample in a study of identical twins. TCRdb reprocessed the 5' RACE reads via MiXCR and lists one record per CDR3 protein. Here the sample spans roughly 150,000 distinct CDR3 sequences, approximately 3.5% being singletons. Sequencing used memory T cells sorted from blood. All receptors derive from a man between 18 and 29 years old in good health. The CDR3 runs from the conserved cysteine through the conserved F or W. A D gene is named only where the DNA matches it firmly. Expanded clones get a size class; other rows say once, few or many, or leave the size out.

CDR3 length,clone size,D gene,J gene,V gene,CDR3 DNA,CDR3 protein
16,many,-,TRBJ1-4,TRBV4-3,TGCGCCAGCAGCCAAGAATTAGAGGGGAGGCGAGAAAAACTGTTTTTT,CASSQELEGRREKLFF
17,many,-,TRBJ2-1,TRBV11-2,TGTGCCAGCAGCCCAAAAACGGTGACCAGGGGGGGGAATGAGCAGTTCTTC,CASSPKTVTRGGNEQFF
14,many,-,TRBJ1-6,TRBV7-2,TGTGCCAGCAGCGGGGGGGTCAGGGGATCACCCCTCCACTTT,CASSGGVRGSPLHF
14,-,-,TRBJ2-7,TRBV28,TGTGCCAGCATTCAAAAACCCGGGTTAGGAGAGCAGTACTTC,CASIQKPGLGEQYF
14,many,-,TRBJ1-1,TRBV2,TGTGCCAGCAGCCTTGACTCCGGAGGGACTGAAGCTTTCTTT,CASSLDSGGTEAFF
14,many,-,TRBJ2-7,TRBV7-2,TGTGCCAGCAGCCGTGGGCGGGTGTCCTACGAGCAGTACTTC,CASSRGRVSYEQYF
17,many,TRBD2,TRBJ2-1,TRBV6-1,TGTGCCAGCAGTGAAGCGCGGCGCGGGAGCTATTACAATGAGCAGTTCTTC,CASSEARRGSYYNEQFF
14,-,-,TRBJ1-2,TRBV5-6,TGTGCCAGCAGCCCCCCGGGGGCGGGCTATGGCTACACCTTC,CASSPPGAGYGYTF
13,-,-,TRBJ2-4,TRBV11-3,TGTGCCAGCAGCTTGGGGCCTCGAAACATTCAGTACTTC,CASSLGPRNIQYF
14,many,-,TRBJ2-3,TRBV7-8,TGTGCCAGCAGGGGGCGGGGCAGCACAGATACGCAGTATTTT,CASRGRGSTDTQYF
15,-,TRBD1,TRBJ1-4,TRBV6-1,TGTGCCAGCTCATCGGGACAGGGGGCGCGTGAAAAACTGTTTTTT,CASSSGQGAREKLFF
13,many,-,TRBJ2-3,TRBV29-1,TGCAGCGTTGAGCTGGGGAGCACAGATACGCAGTATTTT,CSVELGSTDTQYF
16,many,TRBD1,TRBJ2-7,TRBV7-7,TGTGCCAGCAGCCCAGAGCCGGGACAGGGGAACTACGAGCAGTACTTC,CASSPEPGQGNYEQYF
15,-,TRBD2,TRBJ2-5,TRBV19,TGTGCCAGTAGAAGGACTAGCGGGACGGGGGAGACCCAGTACTTC,CASRRTSGTGETQYF
13,many,TRBD2,TRBJ2-1,TRBV20-1,TGCAGTGCTATGACTAGCGGGAGCAATGAGCAGTTCTTC,CSAMTSGSNEQFF
14,many,TRBD1,TRBJ2-1,TRBV20-1,TGCAGTGCTATGGGACAGTTAGTCAACAATGAGCAGTTCTTC,CSAMGQLVNNEQFF
14,many,TRBD2,TRBJ2-5,TRBV3-1,TGTGCCAGCAGTTCCGGGACTAGCGTGGAGACCCAGTACTTC,CASSSGTSVETQYF
14,many,TRBD2,TRBJ2-1,TRBV29-1,TGCAGCGCCCAGCTAGCGGGAAGCACTAGTGAGCAGTTCTTC,CSAQLAGSTSEQFF
14,many,-,TRBJ2-1,TRBV5-1,TGCGCCAGCAGCGTGGACACTGTTACCAATGAGCAGTTCTTC,CASSVDTVTNEQFF
14,many,TRBD1,TRBJ1-4,TRBV9,TGTGCCAGCGGCTCCGGGACAGCTAATGAAAAACTGTTTTTT,CASGSGTANEKLFF
15,many,-,TRBJ2-3,TRBV12-3/TRBV12-4,TGTGCCAGCAGTTTTAGTCGCTCCGGGATTGATACGCAGTATTTT,CASSFSRSGIDTQYF
11,-,-,TRBJ2-7,TRBV19,TGTGCCAGCCGGGGAGACTACGAGCAGTACTTC,CASRGDYEQYF